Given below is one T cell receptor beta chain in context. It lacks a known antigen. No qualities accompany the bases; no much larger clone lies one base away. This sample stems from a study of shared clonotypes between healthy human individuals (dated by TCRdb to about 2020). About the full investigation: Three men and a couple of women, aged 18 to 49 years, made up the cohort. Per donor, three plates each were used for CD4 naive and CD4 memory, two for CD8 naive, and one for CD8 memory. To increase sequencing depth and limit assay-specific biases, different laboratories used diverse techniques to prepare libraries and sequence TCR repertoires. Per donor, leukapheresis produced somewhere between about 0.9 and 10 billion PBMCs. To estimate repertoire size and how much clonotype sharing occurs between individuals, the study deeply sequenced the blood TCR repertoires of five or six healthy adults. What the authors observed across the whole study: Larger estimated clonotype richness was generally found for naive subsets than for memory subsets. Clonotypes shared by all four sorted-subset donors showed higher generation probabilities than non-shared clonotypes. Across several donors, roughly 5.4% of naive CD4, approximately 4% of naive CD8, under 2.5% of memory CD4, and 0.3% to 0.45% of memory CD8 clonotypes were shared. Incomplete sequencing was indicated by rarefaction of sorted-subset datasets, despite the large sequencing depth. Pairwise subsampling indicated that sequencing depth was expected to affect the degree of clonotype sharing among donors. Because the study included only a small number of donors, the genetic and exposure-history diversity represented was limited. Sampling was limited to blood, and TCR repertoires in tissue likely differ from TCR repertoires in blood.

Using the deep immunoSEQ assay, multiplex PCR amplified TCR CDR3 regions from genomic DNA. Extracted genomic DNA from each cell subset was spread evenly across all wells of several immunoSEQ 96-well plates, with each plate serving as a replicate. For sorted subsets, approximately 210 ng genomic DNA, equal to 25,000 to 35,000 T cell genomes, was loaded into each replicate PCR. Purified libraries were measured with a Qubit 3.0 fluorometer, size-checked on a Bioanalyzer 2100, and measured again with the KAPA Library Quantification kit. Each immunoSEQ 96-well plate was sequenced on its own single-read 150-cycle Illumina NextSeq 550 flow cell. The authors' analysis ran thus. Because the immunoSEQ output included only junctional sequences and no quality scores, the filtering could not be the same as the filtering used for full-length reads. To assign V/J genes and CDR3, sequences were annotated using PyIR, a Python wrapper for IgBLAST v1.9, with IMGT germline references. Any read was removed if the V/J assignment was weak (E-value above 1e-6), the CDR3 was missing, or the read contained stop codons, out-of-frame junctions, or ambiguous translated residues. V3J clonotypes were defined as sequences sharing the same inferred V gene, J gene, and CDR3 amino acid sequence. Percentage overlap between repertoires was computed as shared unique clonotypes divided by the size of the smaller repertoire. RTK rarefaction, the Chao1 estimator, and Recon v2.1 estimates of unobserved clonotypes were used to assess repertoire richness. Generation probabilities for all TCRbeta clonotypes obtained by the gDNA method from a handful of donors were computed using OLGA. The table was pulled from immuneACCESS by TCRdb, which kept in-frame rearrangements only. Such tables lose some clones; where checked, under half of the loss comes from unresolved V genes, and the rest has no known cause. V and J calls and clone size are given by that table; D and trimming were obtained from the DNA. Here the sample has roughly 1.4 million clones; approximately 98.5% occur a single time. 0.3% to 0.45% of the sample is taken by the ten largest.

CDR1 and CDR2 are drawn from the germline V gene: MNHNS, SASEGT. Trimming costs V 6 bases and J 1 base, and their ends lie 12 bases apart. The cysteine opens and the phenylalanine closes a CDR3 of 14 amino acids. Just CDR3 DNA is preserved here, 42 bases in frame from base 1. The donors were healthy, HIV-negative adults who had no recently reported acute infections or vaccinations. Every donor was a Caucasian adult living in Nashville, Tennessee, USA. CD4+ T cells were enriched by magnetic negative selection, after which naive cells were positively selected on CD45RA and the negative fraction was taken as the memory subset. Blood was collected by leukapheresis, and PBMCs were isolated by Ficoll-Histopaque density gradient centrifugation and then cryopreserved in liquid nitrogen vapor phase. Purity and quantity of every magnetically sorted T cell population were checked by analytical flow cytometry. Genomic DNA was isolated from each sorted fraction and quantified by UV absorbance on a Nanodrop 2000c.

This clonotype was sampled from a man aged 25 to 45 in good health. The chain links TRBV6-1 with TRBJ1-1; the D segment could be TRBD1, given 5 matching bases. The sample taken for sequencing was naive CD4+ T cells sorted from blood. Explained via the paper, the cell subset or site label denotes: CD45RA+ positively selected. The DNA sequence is TGTGCCAGCAGCGACAAGGGACGGAACACTGAAGCTTTCTTT. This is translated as CASSDKGRNTEAFF.